These 28 T cell receptor beta chains came from one sample sequenced in a study of human CD8 memory T cell subsets (dated by TCRdb to about 2020). A Human TCR Profiling Kit was used to prepare UMI-labeled 5' RACE TCRbeta libraries. Following reprocessing of the reads by TCRdb, the data hold one row per CDR3 protein sequence and no DNA is available. The sample table holds thousands of distinct CDR3 sequences. The ten largest clones take up approximately 22% of the sample. The sample consisted of CD8+ T cells from PBMCs. These receptors were collected from a human donor in good health.

This chain uses TRBV7-2 with TRBJ2-5; TCRdb's D call, TRBD1, is unchecked because there is no DNA. CDR1 is SGHTA and CDR2 is FQGNSA in the germline V gene. This CDR3 is 14 amino acids long. Here the CDR3 reads CASSLLGRGETQYF.

The chain combines TRBV7-9 with TRBJ2-1; lacking DNA, the TRBD1 call made by TCRdb goes unchecked. This CDR3 comprises 16 residues. Germline lookup yields CDR1 SEHNR and CDR2 FQNEAQ (reference sequence). The CDR3 is CASSSGGRENWNEQFF.

According to its frequency, this clonotype is medium-sized. The J gene is TRBJ2-1, the V gene TRBV29-1; the TCRdb D gene call, TRBD1, has no DNA to confirm it. Germline values: CDR1 SQVTM, CDR2 ANQGSEA. This CDR3 contains 13 residues. The chain's CDR3 is CSVQGGSYNEQFF.

The CDR3 protein is CASTSTDTQYF. This chain links TRBV12-3 or TRBV12-4 with TRBJ2-3. CDR3 size: 11 residues.

V gene TRBV5-5 combines with J gene TRBJ2-7; TCRdb proposes TRBD1, but this gene call is untestable without DNA. Germline assignment: CDR1 SGHKS and CDR2 YYEKEE (reference sequence). This CDR3 contains 14 residues. The chain's CDR3 is CASSPGTGSYEQYF.

The chain is built from TRBV20-1 and TRBJ1-1; the TCRdb call, TRBD1, lacks DNA for checking. The length of the CDR3 is 15 residues. Germline V gene lookup returns CDR1 DFQATT and CDR2 SNEGSKA (reference sequence). CDR3 protein: CSATRQGSENTEAFF.

The chain carries TRBV11-3 and TRBJ2-1. The germline CDR1 and CDR2 sequences are SGHNT and YENEEA. This CDR3 contains 14 residues. CDR3 residues: CASSLQDGYNEQFF. Based on the CDR3 plus reference TRBV11-3 and TRBJ2-1, the full variable domain is EAGVVQSPRYKIIEKKQPVAFWCNPISGHNTLYWYLQNLGQGPELLIRYENEEAVDDSQLPKDRFSAERLKGVDSTLKIQPAELGDSAVYLCASSLQDGYNEQFFGPGTRLTVL.

This clonotype registers medium-sized by frequency. The gene calls are TRBV2 and TRBJ2-1; TCRdb selects TRBD2, and the lack of DNA leaves this call unchecked. The germline gives CDR1 SNHLY, CDR2 FYNNEI. The CDR3 consists of 13 residues. This CDR3 reads CASSEAEGNEQFF.

This chain uses TRBV27 with TRBJ2-7; TCRdb designates TRBD1, a call that cannot be tested without DNA. Germline V gene sequence: CDR1 MNHEY, CDR2 SMNVEV (reference sequence). This CDR3 comprises 13 residues. The chain's CDR3 is CATGRTHSYEQYF.

The chain uses TRBV15 and TRBJ2-7; there is no DNA to check the TCRdb D call of TRBD1. This CDR3 has 15 residues. The germline V gene has CDR1 LNHNV and CDR2 YYDKDF (reference sequence). CDR3 in amino acids: CATSRDRGASYEQYF.

The chain uses TRBV19 and TRBJ1-1. Germline CDR1 is LNHDA and CDR2 is SQIVND (reference sequence). This CDR3 contains 13 residues. The CDR3 protein is CASNSGGSTEAFF.

V and J are TRBV7-9 and TRBJ2-7; TCRdb outputs TRBD2, but without DNA this stays unchecked. CDR1 is SEHNR and CDR2 is FQNEAQ in the germline V gene (reference sequence). This CDR3 comprises 15 residues. CDR3 loop: CASSPWTSGTYEQYF.

The V gene is TRBV7-9, the J gene TRBJ2-5; the D gene TCRdb calls, TRBD1, cannot be checked with no DNA. From germline, CDR1 is SEHNR and CDR2 FQNEAQ (reference sequence). The CDR3 loop spans 14 amino acids. CDR3: CASSDQGLQETQYF.

This chain links TRBV27 with TRBJ2-7; TCRdb indicates TRBD1, and absent DNA this call remains unverified. The germline CDR1 and CDR2 sequences are MNHEY and SMNVEV (reference sequence). The CDR3 spans 15 residues. This chain's CDR3 is CASSPGTDETYEQYF.

The chain links TRBV7-9 to TRBJ2-7; there is no DNA to check the TCRdb D call of TRBD2. The germline V gene encodes CDR1 SEHNR and CDR2 FQNEAQ (reference sequence). The CDR3 is 17 amino acids. CDR3 region: CASSSPVAGERTYEQYF.

The J gene is TRBJ1-5, the V gene TRBV27; TCRdb outputs TRBD1, but without DNA this stays unchecked. Per germline, CDR1 MNHEY and CDR2 SMNVEV (reference sequence). The CDR3 runs to 12 residues. CDR3 residues: CASSTRQEPQHF.

The chain carries TRBV4-2 and TRBJ2-7. CDR1 LGHNA and CDR2 YNFKEQ come from the germline V gene. The CDR3 has 14 residues. This CDR3 reads CASSQDAGLYEQYF.

The rearrangement links TRBV5-4 to TRBJ1-1; the TCRdb D gene call, TRBD1, has no DNA to confirm it. This CDR3 has 14 amino acids. Germline CDR1 reads SGHNT; CDR2 reads YYREEE (reference sequence). The CDR3 here is CASSLGTGGTEAFF.

The gene calls are TRBV9 and TRBJ2-7. This CDR3 has 12 amino acids. Looked up from germline, CDR1 is SGDLS and CDR2 is YYNGEE. The CDR3 reads CASSGNGYEQYF.

In terms of frequency, this clonotype is medium-sized. The V and J genes are TRBV29-1 and TRBJ2-7; TCRdb's D gene call, TRBD2, goes unchecked for lack of DNA. CDR1 and CDR2 (germline): SQVTM, ANQGSEA. The CDR3 has 11 amino acids. The CDR3 region is CSVSESGNQYF.

The V call is TRBV12-3 or TRBV12-4, the J call TRBJ2-4; the D call from TCRdb, TRBD2, cannot be confirmed without DNA. The length of the CDR3 is 13 residues. The CDR3 region is CASSLGLAGVQYF.

This chain links TRBV28 with TRBJ1-1; TCRdb designates TRBD1, a call that cannot be tested without DNA. The germline V gene encodes CDR1 MDHEN and CDR2 SYDVKM. The CDR3 loop spans 15 amino acids. CDR3 sequence reads: CASGQGGGVTTEAFF. The variable domain in full, with the rest retrieved from reference TRBV28 and TRBJ1-1, is DVKVTQSSRYLVKRTGEKVFLECVQDMDHENMFWYRQDPGLGLRLIYFSYDVKMKEKGDIPEGYSVSREKKERFSLILESASTNQTSMYLCASGQGGGVTTEAFFGQGTRLTVV.

V is TRBV6-4 and J is TRBJ2-2. Looked up from germline, CDR1 is MRHNA and CDR2 is SNTAGT. The CDR3 contains 15 residues. CDR3 region: CASSDSGANTGELFF.

J is TRBJ1-2 and V is TRBV4-1; TCRdb names TRBD1, which stays unverified in the absence of DNA. The CDR3 runs to 17 residues. The V gene's germline CDR1 is MGHRA and CDR2 YSYEKL. The CDR3 reads CASSAGTAVTDIYGYTF.

The V call is TRBV7-9, the J call TRBJ1-4. The CDR3 contains 13 residues. Germline V gene sequence: CDR1 SEHNR, CDR2 FQNEAQ (reference sequence). CDR3 loop: CASSFGSNEKLFF.

This chain links TRBV29-1 with TRBJ2-2; the TCRdb D gene call, TRBD2, has no DNA to confirm it. The V gene's germline CDR1 is SQVTM and CDR2 ANQGSEA. This CDR3 is 15 amino acids long. The CDR3 is CSVFASGRNTGELFF.

This clonotype is deemed medium-sized by its frequency. The rearrangement joins TRBV6-1 to TRBJ1-5; TCRdb picks TRBD1, but there is no DNA to check that call. The CDR3 consists of 16 residues. Germline V gene data show CDR1 as MNHNS and CDR2 as SASEGT. The CDR3 spells CASKSGATARYQPQHF.

The V and J genes are TRBV6-5 and TRBJ1-6; TCRdb returns TRBD1, unconfirmable since there is no DNA. In germline, CDR1 is MNHEY, CDR2 SVGAGI. This CDR3 has 16 amino acids. The CDR3 sequence: CASSSSVWGLDSPLHF.